The clone carrying this T cell receptor (beta chain) appeared once. Its antigen is currently unknown. Time point defined: week 35, safety follow-up. Topical imiquimod accompanied each vaccine dose, which consisted of 300 ug of mutant IDH1 20-mer peptide. Across weeks 1, 3, 5, 7, 11, 15, 19 and 23, patients received a vaccination each time, eight in all. The protocol was immunoSEQ multiplex PCR, while the TCRdb copy is restricted to in-frame clones and leaves out a portion. The sample yields 50,000 to 65,000 clones, roughly nine tenths seen once. The data were obtained in a study of a mutant IDH1 vaccine in newly diagnosed glioma. The overall study: Most patients had received both radiotherapy and temozolomide, the prior options being radiotherapy, temozolomide, or both.

Study-level findings and limits: Pseudoprogression appears to have had no connection to changes in top peripheral T cell clonotypes.

V was trimmed by 2 bases and J by 3 bases, leaving 7 bases between them. The CDR3 extends over 13 amino acids. Germline values: CDR1 SEHNR, CDR2 FQNEAQ (reference sequence). The TCR comes from a man in his forties with glioma. This chain connects TRBV7-9 to TRBJ2-5; D gene unclear. The specimen was PBMCs, collected from a glioma patient whose treatment included an IDH1 peptide vaccine. CDR3 nucleotides: TGTGCCAGCAGCTTACCCCCCAAAGAGACCCAGTACTTC. Protein sequence: CASSLPPKETQYF.